The rows below give T cell receptor beta chains drawn from one sample of a study of CD8 T cells in Susac syndrome. MiXCR was run by TCRdb on the immunoSEQ multiplex PCR reads, yielding one entry per CDR3 protein. Of about 200,000 distinct CDR3 sequences in the sample, roughly 96% are singletons; the top ten hold 0.1%. The source material was CD4+ T cells from PBMCs. These TCRs come from a human donor in good health. Each CDR3 is given with its conserved first and last residue. The D gene is left open where the match is weak. The size field is filled for only some rows; it gives once, few, many or a size class.

TRBV7-2	14	-	-	TRBJ2-3	TGTGCCAGCAGCTTAATGTCTCAGACAGATACGCAGTATTTT	CASSLMSQTDTQYF
TRBV12-3/TRBV12-4	13	-	-	TRBJ2-1	TGTGCCAGCAGTTCCCAGGGTTACAATGAGCAGTTCTTC	CASSSQGYNEQFF
TRBV4-1	15	once	TRBD1	TRBJ1-2	TGCGCCAGCAGCCTCCCAGGGGGCAGGAACTATGGCTACACCTTC	CASSLPGGRNYGYTF
TRBV11-2	15	-	TRBD2	TRBJ2-3	TGTGCCAGCAGCTCTGGGGAGGGAGGCGGAGATACGCAGTATTTT	CASSSGEGGGDTQYF
TRBV18	13	-	TRBD1	TRBJ2-5	TGTGCCAGCTCAAAAGACAGGGGAGAGACCCAGTACTTC	CASSKDRGETQYF
TRBV20-1	13	-	-	TRBJ2-4	TGCAGTGCGCCGCGGGGTGGTGTGAACATTCAGTACTTC	CSAPRGGVNIQYF
TRBV7-9	15	-	-	TRBJ2-5	TGTGCCAGCAGCATCCAAGCGGCGTACCAAGAGACCCAGTACTTC	CASSIQAAYQETQYF
TRBV3-1	14	-	-	TRBJ2-3	TGTGCCAGCAGCCCAGGACTGCGCACAGATACGCAGTATTTT	CASSPGLRTDTQYF
TRBV3-1	15	-	-	TRBJ2-2	TGTGCCAGCAGCCAGAAGGCGGGCTTCGGCGGGGAGCTGTTTTTT	CASSQKAGFGGELFF
TRBV3-1	15	-	-	TRBJ1-5	TGTGCCAGCAGCCAGGAGGGAGGCGTCTCGCAGCCCCAGCATTTT	CASSQEGGVSQPQHF
TRBV29-1	17	-	TRBD1	TRBJ2-5	TGCAGCGTTGAAGATGTTTTGGGACAGGGTCATGGGGAGACCCAGTACTTC	CSVEDVLGQGHGETQYF
TRBV27	16	-	-	TRBJ1-1	TGTGCCAGCAGTTCCTACTCGGGACATTCGAACACTGAAGCTTTCTTT	CASSSYSGHSNTEAFF
TRBV27	15	-	TRBD2	TRBJ2-1	TGTGCCAGCAGAGGCGGGAGTGGTGTGGGTGGTGAGCAGTTCTTC	CASRGGSGVGGEQFF
TRBV30	14	-	-	TRBJ1-1	TGTGCCTGGACCCCGGGGCCTATGAACACTGAAGCTTTCTTT	CAWTPGPMNTEAFF
TRBV5-4	13	-	-	TRBJ2-5	TGTGCCAGCAGCCCGGGAGCGCAAGAGACCCAGTACTTC	CASSPGAQETQYF
TRBV15	17	-	-	TRBJ2-2	TGTGCCACCAGCAGAGATGCGGCCAGGGTAGAGGCCGGGGAGCTGTTTTTT	CATSRDAARVEAGELFF
TRBV7-2	15	-	-	TRBJ2-2	TGTGCCAGCCCCAGGACAGCCGCGAACACCGGGGAGCTGTTTTTT	CASPRTAANTGELFF
TRBV20-1	15	-	-	TRBJ1-5	TGCAGTGCTAGAGAAAGGACAGCAGGCAATCAGCCCCAGCATTTT	CSARERTAGNQPQHF
TRBV14	13	-	-	TRBJ1-2	TGTGCCAGCAGCGAAAATCTTCACTATGGCTACACCTTC	CASSENLHYGYTF